This T cell receptor (beta chain) was profiled in a study of blood T cell repertoires in COVID-19. Libraries were prepared by immunoSEQ multiplex PCR; TCRdb keeps only in-frame clonotypes and omits some of them. Among tens of thousands of clones, less than 80% were seen once, and the ten largest hold 26%. With 5 bases removed from V and 2 bases from J, the gap between germline ends came to 10 bases. The CDR3 sequence is 13 residues long. Germline lookup yields CDR1 SGHKS and CDR2 YYEKEE (reference sequence). Input material: peripheral blood. V and J are TRBV5-5 and TRBJ2-5; no clear D. This TCR was recovered from a man in his sixties with active or convalescent COVID-19. The CDR3 DNA reads as TGTGCCAGCAGACGCGTCCTACAAGAGACCCAGTACTTC. Its protein product is CASRRVLQETQYF.